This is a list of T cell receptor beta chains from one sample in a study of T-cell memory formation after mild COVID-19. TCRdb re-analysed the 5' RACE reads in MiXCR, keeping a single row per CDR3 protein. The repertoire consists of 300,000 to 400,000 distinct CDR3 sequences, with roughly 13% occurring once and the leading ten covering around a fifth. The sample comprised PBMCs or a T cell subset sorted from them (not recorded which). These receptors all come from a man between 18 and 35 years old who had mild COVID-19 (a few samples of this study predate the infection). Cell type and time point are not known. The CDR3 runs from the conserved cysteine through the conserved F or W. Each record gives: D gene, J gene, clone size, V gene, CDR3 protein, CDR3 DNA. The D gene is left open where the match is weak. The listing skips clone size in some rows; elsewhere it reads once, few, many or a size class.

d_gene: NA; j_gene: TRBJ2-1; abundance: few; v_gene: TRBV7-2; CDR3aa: CASSRGESEQFF; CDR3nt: TGTGCCAGCAGCCGAGGGGAGAGTGAGCAGTTCTTC
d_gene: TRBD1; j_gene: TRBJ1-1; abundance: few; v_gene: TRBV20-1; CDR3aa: CSATTGGSGTEAFF; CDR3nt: TGCAGTGCTACGACAGGGGGATCAGGGACTGAAGCTTTCTTT
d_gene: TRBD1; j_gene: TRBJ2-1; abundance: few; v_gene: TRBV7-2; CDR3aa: CASSLGGRGQRNEQFF; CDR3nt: TGTGCCAGCAGCTTAGGGGGCAGGGGGCAACGGAATGAGCAGTTCTTC
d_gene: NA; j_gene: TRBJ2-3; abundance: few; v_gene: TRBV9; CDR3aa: CASSSSPLSNTQYF; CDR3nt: TGTGCCAGCAGCTCCTCCCCCTTATCCAATACGCAGTATTTT
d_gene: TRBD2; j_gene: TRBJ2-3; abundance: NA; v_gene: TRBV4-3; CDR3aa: CASSQGASGVNTDTQYF; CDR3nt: TGCGCCAGCAGCCAAGGGGCTAGCGGGGTGAACACAGATACGCAGTATTTT
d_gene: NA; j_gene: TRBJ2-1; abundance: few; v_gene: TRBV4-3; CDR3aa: CASSQDRGPWGEQFF; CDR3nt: TGCGCCAGCAGCCAAGATCGGGGACCATGGGGTGAGCAGTTCTTC
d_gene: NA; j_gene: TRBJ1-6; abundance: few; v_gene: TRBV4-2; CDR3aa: CASSQERDHNSPLHF; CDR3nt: TGTGCCAGCAGCCAAGAAAGGGACCATAATTCACCCCTCCACTTT
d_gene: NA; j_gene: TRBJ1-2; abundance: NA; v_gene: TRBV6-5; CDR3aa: CASSYKFQLWRF; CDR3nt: TGTGCCAGCAGTTACAAGTTTCAGCTATGGCGTTTC
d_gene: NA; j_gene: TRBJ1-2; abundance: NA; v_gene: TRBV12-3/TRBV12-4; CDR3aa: CASSFLSGPSF; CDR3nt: TGTGCCAGCAGTTTTCTAAGCGGGCCGTCCTTC
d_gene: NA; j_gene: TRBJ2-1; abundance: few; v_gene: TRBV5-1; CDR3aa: CASSPQWGSSYNEQFF; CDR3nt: TGCGCCAGCAGCCCCCAGTGGGGGTCATCCTACAATGAGCAGTTCTTC
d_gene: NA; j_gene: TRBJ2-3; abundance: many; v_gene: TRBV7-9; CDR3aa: CASSPRTADTQYF; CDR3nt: TGTGCCAGCAGCCCCAGGACCGCAGATACGCAGTATTTT
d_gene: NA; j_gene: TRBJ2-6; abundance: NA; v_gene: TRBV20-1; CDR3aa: CSARSSGANVLTF; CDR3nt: TGCAGTGCTCGGAGCTCTGGGGCCAACGTCCTGACTTTC
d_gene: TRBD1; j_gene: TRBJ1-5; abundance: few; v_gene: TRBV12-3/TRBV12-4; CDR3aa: CASSPRQGWNQPQHF; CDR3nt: TGTGCCAGCAGTCCGAGACAGGGGTGGAATCAGCCCCAGCATTTT
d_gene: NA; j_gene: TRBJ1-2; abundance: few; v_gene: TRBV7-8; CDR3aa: CASSDSNYGYTF; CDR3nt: TGTGCCAGCTCGGACAGTAACTATGGCTACACCTTC
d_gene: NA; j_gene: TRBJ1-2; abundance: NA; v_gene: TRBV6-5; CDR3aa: CASSAGRRDYGYTF; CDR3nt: TGTGCCAGCTCGGCGGGGCGGAGAGACTATGGCTACACCTTC
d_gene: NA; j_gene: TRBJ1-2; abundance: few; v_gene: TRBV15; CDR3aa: CATSRAGRNYGYTF; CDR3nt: TGTGCCACCAGCAGAGCCGGGAGAAACTATGGCTACACCTTC
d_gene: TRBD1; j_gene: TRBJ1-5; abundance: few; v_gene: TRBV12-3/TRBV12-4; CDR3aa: CASSGAGGIQPQHF; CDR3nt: TGTGCCAGCAGTGGTGCAGGGGGCATACAGCCCCAGCATTTT
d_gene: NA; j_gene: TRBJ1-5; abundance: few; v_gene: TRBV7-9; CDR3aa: CASSLGGEGQGHQPQHF; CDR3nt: TGTGCCAGCAGCTTGGGGGGAGAGGGGCAGGGTCATCAGCCCCAGCATTTT
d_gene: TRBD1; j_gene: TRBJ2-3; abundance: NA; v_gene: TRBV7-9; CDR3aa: CASRWDSTDTQYF; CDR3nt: TGTGCCAGCAGGTGGGACAGTACAGATACGCAGTATTTT
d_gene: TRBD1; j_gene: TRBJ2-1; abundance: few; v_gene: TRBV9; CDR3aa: CASSPGQGISYNEQFF; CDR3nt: TGTGCCAGCAGTCCGGGACAGGGTATAAGTTACAATGAGCAGTTCTTC
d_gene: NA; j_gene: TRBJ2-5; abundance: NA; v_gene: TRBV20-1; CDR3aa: CSAPTADETQYF; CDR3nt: TGCAGTGCTCCGACCGCTGACGAGACCCAGTACTTC
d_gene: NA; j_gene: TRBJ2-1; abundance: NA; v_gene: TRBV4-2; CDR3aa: CASSHRDPPDEQFF; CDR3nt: TGTGCCAGCAGCCACAGGGACCCCCCGGATGAGCAGTTCTTC
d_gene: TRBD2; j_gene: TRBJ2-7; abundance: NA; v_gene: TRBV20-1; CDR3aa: CSATPDGDYLYEQYF; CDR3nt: TGCAGTGCCACCCCTGATGGGGACTATCTCTACGAGCAGTACTTC
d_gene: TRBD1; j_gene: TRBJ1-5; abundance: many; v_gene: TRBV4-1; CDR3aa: CASSRGAGQGVGQPQHF; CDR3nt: TGCGCCAGCAGCCGCGGAGCAGGACAGGGGGTCGGTCAGCCCCAGCATTTT
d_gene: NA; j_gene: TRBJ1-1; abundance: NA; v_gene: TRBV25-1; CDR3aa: CASSDPGHEAFF; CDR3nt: TGTGCCAGCAGTGACCCAGGACATGAAGCTTTCTTT
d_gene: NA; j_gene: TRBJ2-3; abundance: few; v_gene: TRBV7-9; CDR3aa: CASSRYAGDSTDTQYF; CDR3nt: TGTGCCAGCAGCCGCTACGCAGGGGATAGTACAGATACGCAGTATTTT
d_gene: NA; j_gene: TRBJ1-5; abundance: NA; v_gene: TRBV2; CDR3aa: CASMTTFFQPQHF; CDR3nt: TGTGCCAGCATGACCACGTTTTTTCAGCCCCAGCATTTT
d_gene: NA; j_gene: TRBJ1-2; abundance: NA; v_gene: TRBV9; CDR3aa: CASSVATGEGYTF; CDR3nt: TGTGCCAGCAGCGTAGCTACCGGGGAGGGCTACACCTTC
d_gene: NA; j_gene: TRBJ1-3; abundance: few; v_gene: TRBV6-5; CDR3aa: CASSYSRQGTGNTIYF; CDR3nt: TGTGCCAGCAGTTACTCGAGGCAGGGGACTGGAAACACCATATATTTT
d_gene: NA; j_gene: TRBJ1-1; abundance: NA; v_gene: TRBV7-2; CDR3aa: CASSKPNTEAFF; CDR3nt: TGTGCCAGCAGCAAACCGAACACTGAAGCTTTCTTT
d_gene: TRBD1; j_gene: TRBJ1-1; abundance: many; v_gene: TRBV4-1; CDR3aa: CASSQLFQNFRDSLLNTEAFF; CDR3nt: TGCGCCAGCAGCCAGCTATTCCAGAATTTCCGGGACAGCCTTCTGAACACTGAAGCTTTCTTT
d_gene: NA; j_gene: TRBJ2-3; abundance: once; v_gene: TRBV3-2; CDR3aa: CASSQEPPGGEEDTQYF; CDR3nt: TGTGCCAGCAGCCAAGAACCCCCAGGGGGCGAGGAAGATACGCAGTATTTT
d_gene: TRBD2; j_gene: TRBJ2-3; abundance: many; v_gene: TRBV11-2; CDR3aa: CASSSPGLDGTDTQYF; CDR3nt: TGTGCCAGCAGCTCTCCGGGACTAGATGGCACAGATACGCAGTATTTT
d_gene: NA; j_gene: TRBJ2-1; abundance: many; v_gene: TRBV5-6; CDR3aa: CASSFIDRISAEQFF; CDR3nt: TGTGCCAGCAGCTTCATCGACAGGATCTCCGCTGAGCAGTTCTTC
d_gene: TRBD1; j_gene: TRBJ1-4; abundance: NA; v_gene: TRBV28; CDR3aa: CASSRQGTNEKLFF; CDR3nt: TGTGCCAGCAGCCGACAGGGAACTAATGAAAAACTGTTTTTT
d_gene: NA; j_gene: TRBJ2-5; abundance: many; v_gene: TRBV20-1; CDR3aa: CSASPGSQETQYF; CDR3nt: TGCAGTGCTAGCCCGGGGAGTCAAGAGACCCAGTACTTC